What follows describes a single T cell receptor (beta chain). This clone's antigen is unknown. Base qualities are not recorded, but no much larger clone differs from it by a single base. The trial excluded patients who had a history of autoimmune disease or who were on systemic immunosuppression. In every dose cohort, peripheral blood was drawn for TCR sequencing at baseline, cycle 4 day 1, and cycle 7 day 1. Samples came from an open-label, multicenter, first-in-human phase I dose-escalation trial of ivuxolimab. The trial enrolled adults with locally advanced or metastatic head and neck squamous cell, hepatocellular, melanoma or renal cell carcinoma. Before TCR sequencing, CD4+ and CD8+ T cells were separately sorted from peripheral blood. This sample is drawn from a study of OX40 agonist ivuxolimab in advanced cancers. Background for the entire study: Ivuxolimab was a fully human IgG2 agonistic monoclonal antibody targeting the costimulatory receptor OX40 (CD134). Of the approximately 50 dose-escalation patients, hepatocellular carcinoma was present in approximately 20, melanoma in approximately 15, renal cell carcinoma in 9 and head and neck cancer in 9. In the dose-escalation cohort, about four fifths of patients were male, and the mean age was 60 years with a range of about 20 to 80. Peripheral TCRbeta sequencing was intended to test whether TCR sequence diversity was altered and clonal T-cell expansion was caused by ivuxolimab. Intravenous ivuxolimab was administered to patients every 2 weeks at six dose levels: 0.01, 0.1, 0.3, 1.5, 3 and 10 mg/kg. Patients were allowed to have had prior anti-PD-1, anti-PD-L1 or anti-CTLA-4 therapy, and about 40% of the dose-escalation patients had been treated with checkpoint inhibitors. The paper reports the monotherapy dose-escalation portion (N = 52 patients) of the phase I ivuxolimab trial. Partial responses occurred in three dose-escalation patients: two with cutaneous melanoma and one with hepatocellular carcinoma.

To sequence the TCRbeta CDR3 region, genomic DNA was isolated from the sorted cells. TCRbeta CDR3 regions were sequenced using the immunoSEQ Assay. TCRdb obtained this table from immuneACCESS and retained in-frame rearrangements with V and J assigned. These tables miss some clones; where compared with another copy, unresolved V genes account for less than half of the shortfall, and the remainder is unexplained. In this sample the table shows some 63,000 clones, around 87% of which occur a single time. The ten largest clones capture over 5% of the sample. Trimming removed 7 bases from V and 3 bases from J, leaving 13 bases between the germline ends. The CDR3, from cysteine to phenylalanine, totals 14 residues. Here the CDR3 DNA is all that survives: 42 bases in frame from base 1. The germline V gene (reference sequence) yields SEHNR for CDR1 and FQNEAQ for CDR2. What the authors observed across the whole study: Partial responders in the 0.1-3.0 mg/kg groups had among the lowest normalized peripheral clonal expansion, especially among CD8+ T cells. At doses of 0.1 to 3.0 mg/kg, clonal expansion of both CD4+ and CD8+ T cells in blood was seen between baseline and week 6. The antigen specificity of the peripheral T cells that underwent clonal expansion was not determined. Low levels of normalized T-cell clonal expansion were also seen in some nonresponding patients. After ivuxolimab, more expanded clones were found on average in CD8+ T cells than in CD4+ T cells.

This chain is built from TRBV7-9 and TRBJ2-1; TRBD2 is perhaps the D gene, given 6 matching bases. This TCR derives from an adult with an advanced solid tumor such as melanoma, head and neck, liver or kidney cancer. The sequenced sample was CD4+ or CD8+ T cells sorted from blood, obtained in a trial of the OX40 agonist ivuxolimab. For the CDR3, the sequence is CASILGGVYNEQFF. The DNA sequence is given as TGTGCCAGCATACTCGGGGGAGTCTACAATGAGCAGTTCTTC.